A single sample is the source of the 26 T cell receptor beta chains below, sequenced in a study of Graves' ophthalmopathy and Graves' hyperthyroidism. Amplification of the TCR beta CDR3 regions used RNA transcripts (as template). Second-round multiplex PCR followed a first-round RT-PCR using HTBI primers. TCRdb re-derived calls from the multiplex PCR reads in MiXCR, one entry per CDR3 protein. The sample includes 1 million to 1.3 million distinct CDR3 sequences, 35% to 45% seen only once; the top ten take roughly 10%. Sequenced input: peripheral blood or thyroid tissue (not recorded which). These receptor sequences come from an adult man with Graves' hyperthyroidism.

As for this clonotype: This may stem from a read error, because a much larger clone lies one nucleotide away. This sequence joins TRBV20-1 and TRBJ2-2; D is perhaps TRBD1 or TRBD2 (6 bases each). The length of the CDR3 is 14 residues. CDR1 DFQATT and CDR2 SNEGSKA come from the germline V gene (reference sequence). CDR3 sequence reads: CSARGTVNTGGLFF. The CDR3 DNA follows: TGCAGTGCTAGAGGGACAGTGAACACCGGGGGGCTGTTTTTT.

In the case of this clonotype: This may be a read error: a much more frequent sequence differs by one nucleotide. CDR3: CASSPGPTGWEQYF. CDR3 nucleotides: TGTGCCAGCAGCCCTGGACCGACAGGGTGGGAGCAGTACTTC. V gene TRBV11-1 combines with J gene TRBJ2-7, with 7 bases that match TRBD1. CDR1 is SGHAT, CDR2 FQDESV, per germline (reference sequence). This CDR3 is built from 14 residues. V trimming: 5 bases; J trimming: 7 bases; junction bases outside the gene matches: 11.

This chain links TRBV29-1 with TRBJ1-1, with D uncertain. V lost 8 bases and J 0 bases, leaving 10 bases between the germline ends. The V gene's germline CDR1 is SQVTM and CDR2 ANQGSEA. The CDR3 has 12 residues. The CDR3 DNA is TGCAGCTTAGCAGTCATGAACACTGAAGCTTTCTTT. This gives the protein CSLAVMNTEAFF.

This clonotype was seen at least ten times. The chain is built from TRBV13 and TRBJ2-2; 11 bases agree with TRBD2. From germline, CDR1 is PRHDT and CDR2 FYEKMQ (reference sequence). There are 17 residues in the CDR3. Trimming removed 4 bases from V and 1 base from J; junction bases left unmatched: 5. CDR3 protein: CASSYLGLAGNTGELFF. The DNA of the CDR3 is TGTGCCAGCAGCTACCTCGGACTAGCGGGGAACACCGGGGAGCTGTTTTTT. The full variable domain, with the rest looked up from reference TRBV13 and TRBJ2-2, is AAGVIQSPRHLIKEKRETATLKCYPIPRHDTVYWYQQGPGQDPQFLISFYEKMQSDKGSIPDRFSAQQFSDYHSELNMSSLELGDSALYFCASSYLGLAGNTGELFFGEGSRLTVL.

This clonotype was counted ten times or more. The CDR3 coding sequence is TGTGCCAGCAGTCAACTTTCACCCCTCCACTTT. As protein: CASSQLSPLHF. This chain uses TRBV2 with TRBJ1-6, with no clear D. V lost 5 bases, J lost 9 bases, and 5 bases lay in between. Germline V gene lookup returns CDR1 SNHLY and CDR2 FYNNEI. The CDR3 loop spans 11 amino acids.

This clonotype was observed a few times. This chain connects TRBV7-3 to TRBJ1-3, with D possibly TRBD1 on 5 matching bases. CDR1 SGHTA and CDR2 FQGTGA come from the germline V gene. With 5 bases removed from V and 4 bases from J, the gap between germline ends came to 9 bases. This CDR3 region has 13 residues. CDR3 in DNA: TGTGCCAGCAGCCGGGACCTCGGAAACACCATATATTTT. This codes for CASSRDLGNTIYF.

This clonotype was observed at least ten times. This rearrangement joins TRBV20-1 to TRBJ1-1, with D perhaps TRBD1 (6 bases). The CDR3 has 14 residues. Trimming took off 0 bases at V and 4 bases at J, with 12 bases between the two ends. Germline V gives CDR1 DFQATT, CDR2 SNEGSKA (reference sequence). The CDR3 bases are TGCAGTGCTAGAGATCCGGGGGCAGGCACTGAAGCTTTCTTT. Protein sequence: CSARDPGAGTEAFF.

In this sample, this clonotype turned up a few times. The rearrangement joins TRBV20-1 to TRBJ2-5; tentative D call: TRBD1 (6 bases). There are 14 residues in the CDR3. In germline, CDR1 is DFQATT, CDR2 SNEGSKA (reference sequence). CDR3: CRARKRGFQETQYF. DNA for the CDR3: TGCAGGGCCAGAAAAAGGGGGTTCCAAGAGACCCAGTACTTC.

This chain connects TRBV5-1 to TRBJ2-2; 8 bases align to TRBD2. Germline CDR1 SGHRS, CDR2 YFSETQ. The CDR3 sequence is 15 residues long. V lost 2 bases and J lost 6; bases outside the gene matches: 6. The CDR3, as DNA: TGCGCCAGCAGCTTAGGAGCGGGAGCACCCGGGGAGCTGTTTTTT. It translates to CASSLGAGAPGELFF. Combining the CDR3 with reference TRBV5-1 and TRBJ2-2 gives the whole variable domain KAGVTQTPRYLIKTRGQQVTLSCSPISGHRSVSWYQQTPGQGLQFLFEYFSETQRNKGNFPGRFSGRQFSNSRSEMNVSTLELGDSALYLCASSLGAGAPGELFFGEGSRLTVL.

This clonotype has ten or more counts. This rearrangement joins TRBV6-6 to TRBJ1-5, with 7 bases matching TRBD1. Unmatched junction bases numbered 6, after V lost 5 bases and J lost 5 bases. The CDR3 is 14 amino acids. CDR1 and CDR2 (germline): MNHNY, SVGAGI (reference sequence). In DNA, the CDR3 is TGTGCCAGCAGTCACGACAGGGCTCATCAGCCCCAGCATTTT. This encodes CASSHDRAHQPQHF.

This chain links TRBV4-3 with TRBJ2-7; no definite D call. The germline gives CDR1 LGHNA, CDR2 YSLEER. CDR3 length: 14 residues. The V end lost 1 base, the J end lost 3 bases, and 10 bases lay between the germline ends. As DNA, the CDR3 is TGCGCCAGCAGCCAAGGCCAGCAAGACTACGAGCAGTACTTC. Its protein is CASSQGQQDYEQYF.

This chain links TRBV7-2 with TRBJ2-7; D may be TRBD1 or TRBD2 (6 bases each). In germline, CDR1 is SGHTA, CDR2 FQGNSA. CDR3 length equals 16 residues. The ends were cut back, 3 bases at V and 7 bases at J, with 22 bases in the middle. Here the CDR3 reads CASSFVPSGALWEQYF. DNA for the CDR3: TGTGCCAGCAGCTTCGTCCCTTCGGGGGCGCTTTGGGAGCAGTACTTC.

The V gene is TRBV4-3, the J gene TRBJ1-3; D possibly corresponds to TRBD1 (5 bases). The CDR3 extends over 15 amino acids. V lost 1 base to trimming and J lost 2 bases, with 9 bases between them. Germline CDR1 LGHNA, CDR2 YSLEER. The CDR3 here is CASSQGWTTGNTIYF. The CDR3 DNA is TGCGCCAGCAGCCAAGGCTGGACAACTGGAAACACCATATATTTT.

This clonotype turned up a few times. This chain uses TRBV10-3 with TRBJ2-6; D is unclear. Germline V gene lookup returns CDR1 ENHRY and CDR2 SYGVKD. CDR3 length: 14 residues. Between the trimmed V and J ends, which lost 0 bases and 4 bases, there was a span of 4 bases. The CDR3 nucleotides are TGTGCCATCAGTGAGTCGGCAGGGGCCAACGTCCTGACTTTC. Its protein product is CAISESAGANVLTF.

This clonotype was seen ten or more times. The CDR3 sequence is CASSLDGGLAPKGVYEQYF. The DNA of the CDR3 is TGCGCCAGCAGCTTGGATGGAGGACTAGCGCCAAAAGGGGTGTACGAGCAGTACTTC. The gene calls are TRBV5-1 and TRBJ2-7; 9 bases are shared with TRBD2. J gave up 4 bases and V 0 bases, and 17 bases lay outside the gene matches. This CDR3 comprises 19 residues. Per the germline V gene, CDR1 is SGHRS and CDR2 is YFSETQ.

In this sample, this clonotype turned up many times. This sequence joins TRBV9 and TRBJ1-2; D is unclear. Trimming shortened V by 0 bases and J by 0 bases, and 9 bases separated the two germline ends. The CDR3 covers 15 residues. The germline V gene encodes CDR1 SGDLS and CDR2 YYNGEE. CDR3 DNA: TGTGCCAGCAGCGTAGCCGGGCCAGCTAACTATGGCTACACCTTC. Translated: CASSVAGPANYGYTF.

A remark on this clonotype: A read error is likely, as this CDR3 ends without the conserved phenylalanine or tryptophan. This CDR3 reads CASRPGTSYEQYS. Here the CDR3 DNA reads TGTGCCAGCAGACCCGGGACCTCCTACGAGCAGTACTCC. The V gene is TRBV7-9, the J gene TRBJ2-7; D is perhaps TRBD1 or TRBD2 (5 bases each). V lost 6 bases, J lost 0 bases, and 9 bases lay in between. Germline CDR1 is SEHNR and CDR2 is FQNEAQ (reference sequence). The CDR3 extends over 13 amino acids.

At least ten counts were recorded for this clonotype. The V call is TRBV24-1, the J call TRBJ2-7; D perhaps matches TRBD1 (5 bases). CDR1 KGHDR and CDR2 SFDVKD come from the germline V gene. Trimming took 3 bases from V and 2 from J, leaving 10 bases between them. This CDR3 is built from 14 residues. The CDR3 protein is CATSDPDSTYEQYF. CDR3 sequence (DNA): TGTGCCACCAGTGATCCAGACAGCACCTACGAGCAGTACTTC.

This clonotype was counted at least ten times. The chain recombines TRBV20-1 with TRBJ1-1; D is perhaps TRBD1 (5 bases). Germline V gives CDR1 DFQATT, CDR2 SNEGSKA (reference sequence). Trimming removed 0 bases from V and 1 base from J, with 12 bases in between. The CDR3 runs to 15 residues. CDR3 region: CSAREGGVSNTEAFF. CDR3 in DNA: TGCAGTGCTAGAGAGGGGGGGGTATCGAACACTGAAGCTTTCTTT.

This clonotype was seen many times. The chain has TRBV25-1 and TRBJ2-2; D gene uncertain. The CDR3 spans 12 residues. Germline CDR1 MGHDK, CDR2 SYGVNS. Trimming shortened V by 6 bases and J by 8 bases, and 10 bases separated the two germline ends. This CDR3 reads CASSLPAGELFF. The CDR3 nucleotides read TGTGCCAGCAGCCTGCCAGCGGGGGAGCTGTTTTTT.

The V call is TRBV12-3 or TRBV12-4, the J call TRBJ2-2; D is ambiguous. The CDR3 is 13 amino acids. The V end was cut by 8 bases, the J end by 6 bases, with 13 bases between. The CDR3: CASSLSQAGELFF. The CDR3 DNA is TGTGCCAGCTCCCTTAGCCAGGCCGGGGAGCTGTTTTTT.

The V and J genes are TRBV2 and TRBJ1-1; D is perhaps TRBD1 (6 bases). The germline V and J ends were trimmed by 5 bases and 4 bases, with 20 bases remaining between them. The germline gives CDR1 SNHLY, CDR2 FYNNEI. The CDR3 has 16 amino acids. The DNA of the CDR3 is TGTGCCAGCAGTCAGCAAGGAGGGGGTGTACTCACTGAAGCTTTCTTT. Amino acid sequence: CASSQQGGGVLTEAFF.

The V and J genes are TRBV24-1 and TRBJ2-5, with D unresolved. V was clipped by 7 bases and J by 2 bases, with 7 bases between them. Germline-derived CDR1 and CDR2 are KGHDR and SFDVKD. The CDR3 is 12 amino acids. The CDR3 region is CATRGYQETQYF. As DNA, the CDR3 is TGTGCCACCAGGGGGTATCAAGAGACCCAGTACTTC.

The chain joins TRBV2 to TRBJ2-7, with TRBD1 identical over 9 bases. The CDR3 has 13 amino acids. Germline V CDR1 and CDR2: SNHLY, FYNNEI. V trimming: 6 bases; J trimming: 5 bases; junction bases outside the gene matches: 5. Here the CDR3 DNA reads TGTGCCAGCAGGGGACAGGGAGACGACGAGCAGTACTTC. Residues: CASRGQGDDEQYF.

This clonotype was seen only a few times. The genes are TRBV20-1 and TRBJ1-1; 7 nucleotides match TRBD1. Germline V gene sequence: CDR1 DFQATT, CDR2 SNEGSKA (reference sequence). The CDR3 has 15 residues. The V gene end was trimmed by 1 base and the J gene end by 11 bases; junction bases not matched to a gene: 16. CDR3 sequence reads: CSARGAQQGTERAFF. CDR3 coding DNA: TGCAGTGCTAGAGGAGCGCAACAGGGGACCGAGAGGGCTTTCTTT.

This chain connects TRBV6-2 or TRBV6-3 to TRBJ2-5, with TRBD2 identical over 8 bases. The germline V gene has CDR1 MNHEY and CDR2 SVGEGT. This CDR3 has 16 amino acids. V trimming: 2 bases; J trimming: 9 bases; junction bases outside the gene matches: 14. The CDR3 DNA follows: TGTGCCAGCAGTTACCCGCCGGGACTAGTTATTCTGGCCCAGTACTTC. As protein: CASSYPPGLVILAQYF.